This TCR beta chain was sequenced for a study of regulatory T cells in long-lasting Graves disease. The CDR3 is made up of 14 amino acids. Losses at the gene ends were 4 bases for V and 4 bases for J; bases not matched to a gene: 6. CDR1 LGHDT and CDR2 YNNKEL come from the germline V gene (reference sequence). Building the TCR beta libraries relied on iRepertoire HTBI primers, and CDR3 regions underwent Arm-PCR. Via MiXCR, TCRdb re-called the multiplex PCR reads, giving one row per CDR3 protein. The profile covers some 500,000 distinct CDR3 sequences, with roughly 12% appearing a single time and about 9.1% taken by the ten largest. Time point of the sample: newly diagnosed GD, antithyroid drugs for less than 3 months. Scientists built the TCR library using RNA that was extracted from PBMCs. The sample was also linked to a second study, of T cells in Graves' hyperthyroidism and ophthalmopathy.

The sample here was peripheral blood mononuclear cells (PBMCs), taken at new diagnosis, from a patient treated with antithyroid drugs. This sequence originates from a young man with Graves disease. The chain carries TRBV3-1 and TRBJ2-7, with TRBD2 identical over 8 bases. CDR3 DNA sequence: TGTGCCAGCAGCCGGGGACTAGGGCCATACGAGCAGTACTTC. Translated, it gives CASSRGLGPYEQYF.